This T cell receptor beta chain was identified in a study of blood T cell repertoires in COVID-19. Across the whole study: T cells, B-cell-depleted T cells, or PBMCs provided the cDNA or gDNA that served as material.

The table came from immunoSEQ multiplex PCR; TCRdb's copy has only in-frame clones and leaves some out. Among about 280,000 clones, 90% were seen once, and the ten largest hold 1.5% to 2%. The CDR3 runs 13 residues. Germline-derived CDR1 and CDR2 are SQVTM and ANQGSEA. The V and J ends lost 4 bases and 6 bases respectively, with 14 bases between them. The age range of participants was about 18 to 89 years, with residence in 20 to 25 US areas. Clinical histories supplied by participants themselves formed the basis of cohort assignment. This clonotype was obtained from a woman between 18 and 29 years old with acute COVID-19. The chain uses TRBV29-1 and TRBJ2-3; D is possibly TRBD1 (5 bases). Input material: PBMCs or T cells enriched from blood (not recorded which). The CDR3 DNA follows: TGCAGCGTTGGGGTGGGGCTGGGGGATACGCAGTATTTT. As protein: CSVGVGLGDTQYF.